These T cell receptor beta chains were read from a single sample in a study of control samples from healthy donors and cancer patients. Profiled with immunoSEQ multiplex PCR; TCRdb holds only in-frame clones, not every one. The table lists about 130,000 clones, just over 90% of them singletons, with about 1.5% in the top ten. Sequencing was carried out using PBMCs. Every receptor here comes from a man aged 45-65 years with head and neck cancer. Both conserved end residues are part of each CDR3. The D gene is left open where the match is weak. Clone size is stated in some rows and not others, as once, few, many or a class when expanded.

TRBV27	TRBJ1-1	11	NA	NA	CATRKNTEAFF	TGTGCCACCAGGAAGAACACTGAAGCTTTCTTT
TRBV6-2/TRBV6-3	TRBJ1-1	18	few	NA	CASSYTGGISRVGTEAFF	TGTGCCAGCAGTTACACGGGGGGGATCTCGCGCGTGGGCACTGAAGCTTTCTTT
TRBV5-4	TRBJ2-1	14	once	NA	CASSSKQGGNEQFF	TGTGCCAGCAGCTCAAAACAGGGTGGGAATGAGCAGTTCTTC
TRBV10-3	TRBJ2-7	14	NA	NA	CAIRGFSTFSKQYF	TGTGCCATCAGGGGATTCTCGACCTTTAGTAAGCAGTACTTC
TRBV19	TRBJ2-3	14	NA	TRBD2	CASSKGTSGDTQYF	TGTGCCAGTAGTAAGGGGACTAGCGGCGATACGCAGTATTTT
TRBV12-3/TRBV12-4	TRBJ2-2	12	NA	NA	CASSLGGGELFF	TGTGCCAGCAGTTTAGGTGGCGGGGAGCTGTTTTTT
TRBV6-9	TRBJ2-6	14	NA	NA	CASSYGPGANVLTF	TGTGCCAGCAGTTACGGGCCTGGGGCCAACGTCCTGACTTTC
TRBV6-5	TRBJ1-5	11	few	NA	CARGAPQPQHF	TGTGCCAGGGGGGCCCCTCAGCCCCAGCATTTT
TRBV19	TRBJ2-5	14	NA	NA	CASSIDQLEETQYF	TGTGCCAGTAGTATAGATCAGTTAGAAGAGACCCAGTACTTC
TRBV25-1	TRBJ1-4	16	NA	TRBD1	CASGPTGGATNEKLFF	TGTGCCAGCGGCCCAACAGGGGGAGCAACTAATGAAAAACTGTTTTTT
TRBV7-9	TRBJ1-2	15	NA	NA	CAILPNREGMRGYTF	TGTGCCATCCTCCCCAATCGTGAGGGAATGAGGGGCTACACCTTC
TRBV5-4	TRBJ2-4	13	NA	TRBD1	CASSLDRGARGYF	TGTGCCAGCAGCTTGGACAGGGGCGCCCGGGGGTACTTC
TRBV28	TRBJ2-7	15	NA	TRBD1	CASSPNGQGLNEQYF	TGTGCCAGCAGTCCAAATGGACAGGGTCTCAACGAGCAGTACTTC
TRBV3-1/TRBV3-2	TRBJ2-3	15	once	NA	CASSLLRGAPDTQYF	TGTGCCAGCAGCCTCCTCAGAGGAGCTCCCGATACGCAGTATTTT
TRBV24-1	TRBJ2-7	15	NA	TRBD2	CATSDASGRSYEQYF	TGTGCCACCAGTGACGCTAGCGGACGCTCCTACGAGCAGTACTTC
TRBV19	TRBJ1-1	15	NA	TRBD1	CASSTGNRGNTEAFF	TGTGCCAGTAGTACCGGCAACAGGGGTAACACTGAAGCTTTCTTT
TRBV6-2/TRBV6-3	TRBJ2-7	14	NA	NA	CASSYDTGSYEQYF	TGTGCCAGCAGTTACGACACAGGCTCCTACGAGCAGTACTTC
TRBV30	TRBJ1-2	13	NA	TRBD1	CAWNLAGGYGYTF	TGTGCCTGGAACCTGGCAGGGGGCTATGGCTACACCTTC
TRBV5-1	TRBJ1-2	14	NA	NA	CATKVGSGLYGYTF	TGCGCCACCAAGGTCGGGTCGGGGCTCTATGGCTACACCTTC
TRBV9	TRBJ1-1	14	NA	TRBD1	CASSGQTGGTEAFF	TGTGCCAGCAGCGGTCAGACAGGGGGCACTGAAGCTTTCTTT
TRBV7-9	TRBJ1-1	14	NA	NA	CASSMTGTSDEAFF	TGTGCCAGCAGCATGACCGGGACGTCGGATGAAGCTTTCTTT
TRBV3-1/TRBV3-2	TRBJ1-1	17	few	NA	CASSLLASHPMNTEAFF	TGTGCCAGCAGCCTCCTAGCGTCCCACCCCATGAACACTGAAGCTTTCTTT
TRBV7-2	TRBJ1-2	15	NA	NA	CASSLVRGANYGYTF	TGTGCCAGCAGCTTAGTAAGAGGAGCTAACTATGGCTACACCTTC
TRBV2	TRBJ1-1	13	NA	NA	CASSGRMNTEAFF	TGTGCCAGCAGTGGACGGATGAACACTGAAGCTTTCTTT
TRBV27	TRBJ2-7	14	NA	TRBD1	CASWGGDRVDEQYF	TGTGCCAGTTGGGGGGGGGACAGGGTGGACGAGCAGTACTTC
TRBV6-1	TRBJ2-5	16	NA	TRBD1	CASSEGDRVGAGTQYF	TGTGCCAGCAGTGAAGGAGACAGGGTAGGGGCAGGGACCCAGTACTTC
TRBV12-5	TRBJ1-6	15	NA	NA	CASGLDTGANSPLHF	TGTGCTAGTGGTTTGGACACAGGAGCTAATTCACCCCTCCACTTT
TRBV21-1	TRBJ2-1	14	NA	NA	CASSKDPPGYEQFF	TGTGCCAGCAGCAAAGACCCACCGGGGTATGAGCAGTTCTTC
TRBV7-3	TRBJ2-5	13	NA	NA	CASSLSGQETQYF	TGTGCCAGCAGCTTATCTGGTCAAGAGACCCAGTACTTC
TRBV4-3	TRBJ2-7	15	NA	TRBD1	CASSQWDRGGQEQYF	TGCGCCAGCAGCCAATGGGACAGGGGAGGCCAAGAGCAGTACTTC
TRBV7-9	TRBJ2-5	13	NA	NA	CASSPRSQETQYF	TGTGCCAGCAGCCCTAGATCACAAGAGACCCAGTACTTC
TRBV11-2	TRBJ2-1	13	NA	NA	CASSFLGINEQFF	TGTGCCAGCAGCTTCCTTGGGATCAATGAGCAGTTCTTC
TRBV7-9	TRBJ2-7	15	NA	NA	CASGKGGKTSYEQYF	TGTGCCAGTGGGAAAGGGGGGAAAACCTCCTACGAGCAGTACTTC
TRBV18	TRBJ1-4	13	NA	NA	CASSPGRAEKLFF	TGTGCCAGCTCGCCAGGGAGGGCGGAAAAACTGTTTTTT
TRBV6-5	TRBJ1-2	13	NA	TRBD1	CASARGGQYGYTF	TGTGCCAGCGCTAGAGGGGGCCAATACGGCTACACCTTC
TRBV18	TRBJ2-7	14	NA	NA	CASSPPYKRLEQYF	TGTGCCAGCTCACCACCTTACAAGAGATTAGAGCAGTACTTC
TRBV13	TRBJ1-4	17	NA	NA	CASSDALRGSTNEKLFF	TGTGCCAGCAGCGATGCACTACGGGGTTCAACTAATGAAAAACTGTTTTTT
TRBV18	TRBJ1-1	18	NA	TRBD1	CASSGQGARGWRRTEAFF	TGTGCCAGCTCGGGACAGGGGGCGAGAGGTTGGAGGAGAACTGAAGCTTTCTTT
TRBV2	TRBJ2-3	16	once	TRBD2	CASILLAGIRTDTQYF	TGTGCCAGCATTCTACTAGCGGGGATCCGCACAGATACGCAGTATTTT
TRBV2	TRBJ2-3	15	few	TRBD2	CASRTSGGLTDTQYF	TGTGCCAGCAGAACTAGCGGGGGGCTCACAGATACGCAGTATTTT
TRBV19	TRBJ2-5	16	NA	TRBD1	CASSPDRGLPQETQYF	TGTGCCAGTAGTCCGGACAGGGGACTCCCTCAAGAGACCCAGTACTTC
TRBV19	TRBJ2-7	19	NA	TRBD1	CASSISWLAGTADPYEQYF	TGTGCCAGTAGTATATCATGGTTGGCAGGGACAGCTGATCCCTACGAGCAGTACTTC
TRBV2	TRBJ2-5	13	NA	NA	CASTPTRQETQYF	TGTGCCAGCACCCCCACTAGACAAGAGACCCAGTACTTC
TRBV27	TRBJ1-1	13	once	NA	CASGFDSTTEAFF	TGTGCCAGCGGATTCGACAGTACCACTGAAGCTTTCTTT
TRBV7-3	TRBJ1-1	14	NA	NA	CASRPGPRALEAFF	TGTGCCAGCAGACCCGGGCCCCGAGCCTTAGAAGCTTTCTTT
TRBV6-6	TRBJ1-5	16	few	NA	CASSTWTAYSNQPQHF	TGTGCCAGCAGCACCTGGACAGCTTATAGCAATCAGCCCCAGCATTTT
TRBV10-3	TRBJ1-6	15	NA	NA	CAISWGPVNNSPLHF	TGTGCCATCAGTTGGGGGCCGGTGAATAATTCACCCCTCCACTTT
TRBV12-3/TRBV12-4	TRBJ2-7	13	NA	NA	CASSLTQNYEQYF	TGTGCCAGCAGTCTGACACAAAATTACGAGCAGTACTTC
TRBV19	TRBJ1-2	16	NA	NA	CASRPSGTATGGGYTF	TGTGCCAGTAGACCCTCCGGGACCGCCACCGGGGGCGGCTACACCTTC
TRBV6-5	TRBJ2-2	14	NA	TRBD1	CASSFQGVTGELFF	TGTGCCAGCAGTTTTCAGGGGGTTACCGGGGAGCTGTTTTTT
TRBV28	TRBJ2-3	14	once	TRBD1	CASSDQGVTDTQYF	TGTGCCAGCAGCGACCAGGGGGTCACAGATACGCAGTATTTT
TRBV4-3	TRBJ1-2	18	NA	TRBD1	CASSQDLLAPGTGGGYTF	TGCGCCAGCAGCCAAGACCTCTTGGCACCCGGGACAGGGGGTGGCTACACCTTC
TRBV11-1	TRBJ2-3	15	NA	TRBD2	CASSLEGLAADTQYF	TGTGCCAGCAGCTTAGAAGGACTAGCTGCAGATACGCAGTATTTT
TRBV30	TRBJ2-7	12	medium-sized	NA	CAWNGGPSEQYF	TGTGCCTGGAACGGGGGACCATCCGAGCAGTACTTC
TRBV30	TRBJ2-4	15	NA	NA	CAWSPRQKAKNIQYF	TGTGCCTGGAGTCCCCGCCAGAAAGCCAAAAACATTCAGTACTTC
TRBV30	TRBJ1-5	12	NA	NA	CAWTHPGQPQHF	TGTGCCTGGACCCACCCAGGTCAGCCCCAGCATTTT
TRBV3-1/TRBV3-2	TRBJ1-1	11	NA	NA	CASSIQGEAFF	TGTGCCAGCAGCATACAGGGTGAAGCTTTCTTT
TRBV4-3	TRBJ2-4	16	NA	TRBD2	CASSQGGGLAKNIQYF	TGCGCCAGCAGCCAAGGGGGGGGTTTGGCCAAAAACATTCAGTACTTC
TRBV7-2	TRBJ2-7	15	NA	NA	CASSLEGARAYEQYF	TGTGCCAGCAGCTTAGAAGGGGCGCGGGCCTACGAGCAGTACTTC
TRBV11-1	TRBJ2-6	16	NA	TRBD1	CASSAQGASGANVLTF	TGTGCCAGCAGCGCACAGGGGGCTTCTGGGGCCAACGTCCTGACTTTC